The rows below give T cell receptor beta chains drawn from one sample of a study of blood T cells in healthy people across ages. A single record per CDR3 protein comes from TCRdb applying MiXCR to the 5' RACE reads. This sample has 710,000 or so distinct CDR3 sequences; roughly 30% occur once, and the top ten carry 15% to 19%. Sequencing was carried out using blood. These receptors were collected from a woman older than 75 in good health. Both conserved end residues are part of each CDR3. The order of the fields is J gene, clone size, V gene, D gene, CDR3 protein, CDR3 DNA. D genes are given only for firm matches. A clone size is listed for some rows: how often the clone was seen (once, few, many), or a class if it is expanded.

TRBJ1-2 | few | TRBV3-1 | TRBD1 | CASSHRQGGYTF | TGTGCCAGCAGCCATAGACAGGGAGGCTACACCTTC
TRBJ2-4 | . | TRBV18 | TRBD1 | CASSPDRGGTGRNIQYF | TGTGCCAGCTCACCGGACAGAGGGGGCACGGGAAGAAACATTCAGTACTTC
TRBJ2-7 | . | TRBV5-1 | TRBD1 | CASRSGTGYYEQYF | TGCGCCAGCAGATCCGGGACAGGGTACTACGAGCAGTACTTC
TRBJ2-1 | . | TRBV20-1 | . | CSASRDNEQFF | TGCAGTGCCTCGAGAGACAATGAGCAGTTCTTC
TRBJ2-3 | once | TRBV19 | TRBD2 | CASSISSRGGGDTQYF | TGTGCCAGTAGTATATCGTCGCGGGGGGGTGGAGATACGCAGTATTTT
TRBJ2-7 | many | TRBV6-5 | . | CASSYSDPGTYEQYF | TGTGCCAGCAGTTACTCGGACCCAGGCACCTACGAGCAGTACTTC
TRBJ2-3 | many | TRBV15 | . | CATSRELMMGGVADTQYF | TGTGCCACCAGCAGAGAACTGATGATGGGGGGCGTTGCAGATACGCAGTATTTT
TRBJ2-7 | . | TRBV20-1 | . | CSARGVSQRYEQYF | TGCAGTGCTAGAGGGGTCAGCCAAAGGTACGAGCAGTACTTC
TRBJ2-5 | many | TRBV4-1 | . | CASSQDGGGGVLRETQYF | TGCGCCAGCAGCCAAGATGGGGGCGGGGGAGTCCTCAGAGAGACCCAGTACTTC
TRBJ2-7 | few | TRBV14 | . | CASSQVSLGRDLYF | TGTGCCAGCAGCCAAGTATCTCTCGGGCGCGACCTGTACTTC